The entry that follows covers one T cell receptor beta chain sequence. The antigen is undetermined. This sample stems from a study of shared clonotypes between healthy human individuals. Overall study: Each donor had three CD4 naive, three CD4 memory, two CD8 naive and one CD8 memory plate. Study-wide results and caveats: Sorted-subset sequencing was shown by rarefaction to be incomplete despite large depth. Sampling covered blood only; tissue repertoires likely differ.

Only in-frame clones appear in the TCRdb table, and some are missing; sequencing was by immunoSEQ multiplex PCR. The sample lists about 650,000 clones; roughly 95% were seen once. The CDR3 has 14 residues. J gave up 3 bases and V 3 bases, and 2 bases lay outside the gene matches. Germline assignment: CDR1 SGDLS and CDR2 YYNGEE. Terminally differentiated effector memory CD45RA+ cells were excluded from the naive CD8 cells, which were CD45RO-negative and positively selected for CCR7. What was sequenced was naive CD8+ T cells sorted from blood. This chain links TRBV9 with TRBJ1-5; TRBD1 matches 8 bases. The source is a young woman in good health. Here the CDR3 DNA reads TGTGCCAGCAGCGGACAGGGGTTCAATCAGCCCCAGCATTTT. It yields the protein CASSGQGFNQPQHF.